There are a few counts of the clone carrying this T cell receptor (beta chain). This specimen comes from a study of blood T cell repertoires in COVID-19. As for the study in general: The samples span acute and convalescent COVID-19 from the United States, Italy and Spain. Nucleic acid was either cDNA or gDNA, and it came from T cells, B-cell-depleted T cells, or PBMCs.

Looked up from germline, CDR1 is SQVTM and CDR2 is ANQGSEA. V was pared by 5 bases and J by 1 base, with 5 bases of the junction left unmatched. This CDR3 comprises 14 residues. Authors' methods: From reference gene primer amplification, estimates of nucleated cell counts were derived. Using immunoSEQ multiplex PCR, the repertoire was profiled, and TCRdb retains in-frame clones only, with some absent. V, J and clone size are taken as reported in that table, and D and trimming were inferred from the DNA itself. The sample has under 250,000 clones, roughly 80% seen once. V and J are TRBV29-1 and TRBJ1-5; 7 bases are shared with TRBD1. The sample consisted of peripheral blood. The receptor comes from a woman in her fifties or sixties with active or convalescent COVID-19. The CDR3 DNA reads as TGCAGCGTTACGGAGGGGGCGAGCAATCAGCCCCAGCATTTT. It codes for CSVTEGASNQPQHF.